The rows below give T cell receptor beta chains drawn from one sample of a study of cytomegalovirus exposure and HLA in healthy donors. TCRdb's copy holds only in-frame clones and misses some; the assay was immunoSEQ multiplex PCR. Its table lists some 60,000 clones. Material for sequencing was PBMCs. These receptors all come from a man aged 25 to 40 in good health and CMV-seropositive. The CDR3 runs from the conserved cysteine through the conserved F or W. A D gene is named only where the DNA matches it firmly.

D gene	J gene	V gene	CDR3 DNA	CDR3 protein
TRBD1	TRBJ1-2	TRBV29-1	TGCAGCGTTGCTCCACAGGGGGAGAGGAGCTATGGCTACACCTTC	CSVAPQGERSYGYTF
NA	TRBJ1-5	TRBV4-1	TGCGCCAGCAGCCAAGATCCAGGACTCAATCAGCCCCAGCATTTT	CASSQDPGLNQPQHF
NA	TRBJ2-2	TRBV7-9	TGTGCCAGCAGCCCACAGGGTAACACCGGGGAGCTGTTTTTT	CASSPQGNTGELFF
NA	TRBJ2-7	TRBV6-5	TGTGCCAGCAGTTACTCCGGGACTCCAGATGGGCAGTACTTC	CASSYSGTPDGQYF
TRBD1	TRBJ1-2	TRBV7-2	TGTGCCAGCAGATTGGGGCGGACAGGGGGCTATGGCTACACCTTC	CASRLGRTGGYGYTF
TRBD1	TRBJ2-2	TRBV19	TGTGCCAGTAGTCCGGGACAGAGAGGCACCGGGGAGCTGTTTTTT	CASSPGQRGTGELFF
NA	TRBJ2-1	TRBV14	TGTGCCAGCAGCCGCTTCAGTAATGAGCAGTTCTTC	CASSRFSNEQFF
NA	TRBJ2-3	TRBV29-1	TGCAGCGTTGGTGATCCGAGTCTCCCAGATACGCAGTATTTT	CSVGDPSLPDTQYF
NA	TRBJ1-2	TRBV5-1	TGCGCCAGCAGCTTGGGGGCAGATGGCTACACCTTC	CASSLGADGYTF
TRBD2	TRBJ2-1	TRBV30	TGTGCCTGGACCCCGGGACTAGCGGGGGGGTCCGACAATGAGCAGTTCTTC	CAWTPGLAGGSDNEQFF
NA	TRBJ2-1	TRBV25-1	TGTGCCAGCAGTGAATTAGTGTACAATGAGCAGTTCTTC	CASSELVYNEQFF
NA	TRBJ1-1	TRBV30	TGTGCCTGGATGACTGGGAACACTGAAGCTTTCTTT	CAWMTGNTEAFF
NA	TRBJ1-1	TRBV29-1	TGCAGCGTTGAAGAGACAGCGGGCACTGAAGCTTTCTTT	CSVEETAGTEAFF
NA	TRBJ1-2	TRBV7-3	TGTGCCAGCAGCCAGAACGCTAACTATGGCTACACCTTC	CASSQNANYGYTF
NA	TRBJ1-4	TRBV30	TGTGCCTGGAGTCAAGGACACGTAACTAATGAAAAACTGTTTTTT	CAWSQGHVTNEKLFF
TRBD1	TRBJ1-2	TRBV19	TGTGCCAGTAGTCTAAGACAGGGGGGGGCTTACGGCTACACCTTC	CASSLRQGGAYGYTF
TRBD1	TRBJ2-7	TRBV9	TGTGCCAGCAGCCCAGGGGGCAGCTCCTACGAGCAGTACTTC	CASSPGGSSYEQYF
NA	TRBJ2-5	TRBV4-1	TGCGCCAGCAGCCTAGCGGTCCAAGAGACCCAGTACTTC	CASSLAVQETQYF
NA	TRBJ1-2	TRBV7-9	TGTGCCAGCAGCTTACCACTAGATGGCTACACCTTC	CASSLPLDGYTF
NA	TRBJ2-1	TRBV6-1	TGTGCCAGCAGTGAAGCCCCCATTTTCAGGGGAAACGACAATGAGCAGTTCTTC	CASSEAPIFRGNDNEQFF